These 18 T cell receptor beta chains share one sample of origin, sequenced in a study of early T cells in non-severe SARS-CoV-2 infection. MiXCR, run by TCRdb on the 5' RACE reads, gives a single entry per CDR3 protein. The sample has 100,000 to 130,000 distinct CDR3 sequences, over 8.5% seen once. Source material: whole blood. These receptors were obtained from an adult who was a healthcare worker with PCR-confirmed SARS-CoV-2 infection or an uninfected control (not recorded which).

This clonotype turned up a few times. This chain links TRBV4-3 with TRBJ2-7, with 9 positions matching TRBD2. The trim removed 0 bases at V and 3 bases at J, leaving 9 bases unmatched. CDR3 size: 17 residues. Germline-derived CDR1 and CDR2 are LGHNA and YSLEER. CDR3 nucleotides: TGCGCCAGCAGCCAAGAGCTAGCGGGAACTATAGGCTACGAGCAGTACTTC. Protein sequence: CASSQELAGTIGYEQYF.

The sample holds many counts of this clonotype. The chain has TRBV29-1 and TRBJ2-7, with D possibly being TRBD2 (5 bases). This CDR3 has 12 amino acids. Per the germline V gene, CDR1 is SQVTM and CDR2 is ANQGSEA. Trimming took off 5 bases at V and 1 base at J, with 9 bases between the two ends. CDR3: CSVTSGSYEQYF. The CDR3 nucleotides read TGCAGCGTTACTAGTGGTTCCTACGAGCAGTACTTC.

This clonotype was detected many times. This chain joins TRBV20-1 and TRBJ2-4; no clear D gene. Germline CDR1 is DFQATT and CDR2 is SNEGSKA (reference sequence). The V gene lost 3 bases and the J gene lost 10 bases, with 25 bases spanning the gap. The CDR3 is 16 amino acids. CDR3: CSASQIPAGPGRIQYF. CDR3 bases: TGCAGTGCTAGCCAAATCCCCGCCGGGCCCGGTCGGATTCAGTACTTC.

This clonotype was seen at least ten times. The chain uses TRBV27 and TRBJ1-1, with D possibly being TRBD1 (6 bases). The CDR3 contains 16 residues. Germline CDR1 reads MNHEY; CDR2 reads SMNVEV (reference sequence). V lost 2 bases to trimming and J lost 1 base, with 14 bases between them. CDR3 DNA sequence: TGTGCCAGCAGTTTAAGGTGGCAGGGGAGGAACACTGAAGCTTTCTTT. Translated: CASSLRWQGRNTEAFF.

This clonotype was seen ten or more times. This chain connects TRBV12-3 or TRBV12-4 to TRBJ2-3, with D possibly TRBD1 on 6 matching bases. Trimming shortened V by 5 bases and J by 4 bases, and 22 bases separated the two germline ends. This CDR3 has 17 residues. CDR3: CASSRTNRAQSADTQYF. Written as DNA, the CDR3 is TGTGCCAGCAGTCGCACCAACAGGGCACAGAGCGCAGATACGCAGTATTTT.

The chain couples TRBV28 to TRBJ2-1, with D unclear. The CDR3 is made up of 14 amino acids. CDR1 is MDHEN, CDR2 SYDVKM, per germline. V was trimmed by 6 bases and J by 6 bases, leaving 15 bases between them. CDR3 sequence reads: CASSRSPRSNEQFF. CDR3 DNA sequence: TGTGCCAGCAGCCGTTCCCCCAGGAGCAATGAGCAGTTCTTC.

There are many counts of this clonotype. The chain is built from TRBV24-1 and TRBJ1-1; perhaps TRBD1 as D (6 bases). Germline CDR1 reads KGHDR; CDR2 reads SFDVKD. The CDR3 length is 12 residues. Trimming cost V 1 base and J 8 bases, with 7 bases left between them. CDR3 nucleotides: TGTGCCACCAGTGATTTTGGGGGCGAAGCTTTCTTT. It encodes CATSDFGGEAFF.

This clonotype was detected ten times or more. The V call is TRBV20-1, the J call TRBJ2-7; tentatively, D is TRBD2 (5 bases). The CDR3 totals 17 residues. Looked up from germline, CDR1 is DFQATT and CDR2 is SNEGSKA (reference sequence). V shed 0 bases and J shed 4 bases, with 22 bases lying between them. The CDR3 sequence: CSARDGLRASLGYEQYF. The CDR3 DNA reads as TGCAGTGCTAGAGACGGGCTCCGGGCTAGCCTCGGATACGAGCAGTACTTC.

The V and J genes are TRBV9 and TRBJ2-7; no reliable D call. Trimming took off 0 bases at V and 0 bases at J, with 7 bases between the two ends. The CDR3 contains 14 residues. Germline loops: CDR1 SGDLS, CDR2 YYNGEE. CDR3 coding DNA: TGTGCCAGCAGCGTAGAGGGCTCCTCCTACGAGCAGTACTTC. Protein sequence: CASSVEGSSYEQYF.

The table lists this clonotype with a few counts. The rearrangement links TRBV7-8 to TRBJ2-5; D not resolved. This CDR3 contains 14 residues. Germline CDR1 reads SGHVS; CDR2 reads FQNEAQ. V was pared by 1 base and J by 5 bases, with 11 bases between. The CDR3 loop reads CASSLVRWSETQYF. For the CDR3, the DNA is TGTGCCAGCAGCTTAGTGAGGTGGTCTGAGACCCAGTACTTC.

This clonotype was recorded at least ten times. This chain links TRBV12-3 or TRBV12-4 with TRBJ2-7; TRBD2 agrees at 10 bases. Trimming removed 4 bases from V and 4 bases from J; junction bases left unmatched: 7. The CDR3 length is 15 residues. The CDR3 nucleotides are TGTGCCAGCAGTTCTCCAGCGGGAGGGACTTACGAGCAGTACTTC. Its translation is CASSSPAGGTYEQYF.

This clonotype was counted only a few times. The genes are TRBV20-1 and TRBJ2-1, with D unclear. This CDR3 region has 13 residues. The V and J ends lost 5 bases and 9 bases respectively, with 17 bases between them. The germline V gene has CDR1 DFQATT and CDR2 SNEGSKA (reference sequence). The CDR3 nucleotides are TGCAGTGCTCCGGCGATAGGGCGGAGTGAGCAGTTCTTC. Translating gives CSAPAIGRSEQFF.

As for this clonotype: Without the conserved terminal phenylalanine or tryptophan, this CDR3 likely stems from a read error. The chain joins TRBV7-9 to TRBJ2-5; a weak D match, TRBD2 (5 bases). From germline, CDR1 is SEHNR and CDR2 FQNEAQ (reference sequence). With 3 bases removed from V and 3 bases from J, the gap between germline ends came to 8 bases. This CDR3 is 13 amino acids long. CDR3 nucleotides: TGTGCCAGCAGCTTGATGCGGGAAGAGACCCAGTACCTC. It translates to CASSLMREETQYL.

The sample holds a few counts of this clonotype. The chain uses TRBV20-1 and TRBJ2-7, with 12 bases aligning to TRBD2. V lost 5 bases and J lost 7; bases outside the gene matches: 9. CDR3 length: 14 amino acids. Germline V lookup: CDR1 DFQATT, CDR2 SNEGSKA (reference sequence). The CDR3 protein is CSAPSGRASWEQYF. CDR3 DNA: TGCAGTGCTCCTAGCGGGAGGGCCTCATGGGAGCAGTACTTC.

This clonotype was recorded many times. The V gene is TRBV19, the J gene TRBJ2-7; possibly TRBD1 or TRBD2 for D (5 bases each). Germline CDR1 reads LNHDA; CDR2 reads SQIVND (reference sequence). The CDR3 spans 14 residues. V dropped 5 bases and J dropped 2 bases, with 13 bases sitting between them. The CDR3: CASSDPGTAYEQYF. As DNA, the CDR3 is TGTGCCAGTAGTGACCCCGGGACCGCCTACGAGCAGTACTTC.

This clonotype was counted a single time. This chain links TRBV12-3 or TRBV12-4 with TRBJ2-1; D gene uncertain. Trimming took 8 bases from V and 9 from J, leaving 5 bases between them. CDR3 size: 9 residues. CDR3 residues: CASGREQFF. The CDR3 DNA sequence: TGTGCCAGCGGCCGTGAGCAGTTCTTC.

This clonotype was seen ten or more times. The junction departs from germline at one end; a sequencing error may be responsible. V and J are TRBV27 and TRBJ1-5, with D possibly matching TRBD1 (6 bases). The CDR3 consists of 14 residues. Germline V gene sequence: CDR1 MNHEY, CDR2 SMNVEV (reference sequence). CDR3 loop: CASKLQAGTGAQLF. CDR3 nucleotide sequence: TGTGCCAGCAAACTACAGGCCGGGACGGGGGCCCAGCTTTTT.

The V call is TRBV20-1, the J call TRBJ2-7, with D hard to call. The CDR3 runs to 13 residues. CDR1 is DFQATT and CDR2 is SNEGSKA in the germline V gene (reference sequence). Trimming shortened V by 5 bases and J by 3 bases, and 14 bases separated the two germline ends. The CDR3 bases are TGCAGTGCTCGCAACTTATTAAACTACGAGCAGTACTTC. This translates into CSARNLLNYEQYF.